The 20 T cell receptor beta chains below come from one sample, sequenced in a study of blood T cell repertoires in COVID-19. Clones were sequenced by immunoSEQ multiplex PCR, and TCRdb holds only the in-frame ones, with some missing. The data contain approximately 53,000 clones, about nine tenths of them singletons. The specimen sequenced was peripheral blood. The origin of the receptors is a woman of 80 years or more with COVID-19, enrolled during active disease.

The chain links TRBV14 to TRBJ1-1; 7 nucleotides align to TRBD1. The V and J ends lost 5 bases and 2 bases, in that order; junction bases with no gene match: 5. The CDR3 is 14 amino acids. Germline CDR1 reads SGHDN; CDR2 reads FVKESK. This CDR3 is CASSARQGNTEAFF. The DNA for the CDR3 is TGTGCCAGCAGCGCGCGACAGGGAAACACTGAAGCTTTCTTT. Filled out from reference TRBV14 and TRBJ1-1, the complete variable domain reads EAGVTQFPSHSVIEKGQTVTLRCDPISGHDNLYWYRRVMGKEIKFLLHFVKESKQDESGMPNNRFLAERTGGTYSTLKVQPAELEDSGVYFCASSARQGNTEAFFGQGTRLTVV.

V usage is TRBV19 and J usage is TRBJ2-1; TRBD1 agrees at 8 bases. Germline V lookup: CDR1 LNHDA, CDR2 SQIVND (reference sequence). The CDR3 has 16 residues. J lost 4 bases, V lost 5 bases, and 10 bases had no gene match. The CDR3 spells CASSVDRAANYNEQFF. The CDR3 bases are TGTGCCAGTAGTGTGGACAGGGCAGCGAATTACAATGAGCAGTTCTTC.

The chain uses TRBV5-1 and TRBJ1-1, with TRBD1 matching over 8 bases. The ends lost 3 bases at V and 4 bases at J; junction bases unmatched: 5. The germline V gene encodes CDR1 SGHRS and CDR2 YFSETQ. The CDR3 is 14 residues long. The CDR3: CASSSQGAGTEAFF. CDR3 sequence (DNA): TGCGCCAGCAGCTCGCAGGGGGCGGGCACTGAAGCTTTCTTT.

This clone was picked up a small number of times. The chain has TRBV25-1 and TRBJ1-1, with TRBD1 as a possible D gene (6 bases). Germline V lookup: CDR1 MGHDK, CDR2 SYGVNS. V gave up 6 bases and J gave up 3 bases, with 20 bases separating them. The CDR3 consists of 16 residues. Here the CDR3 reads CASRPNPTGRDTEAFF. DNA of the CDR3: TGTGCCAGCAGGCCTAACCCAACAGGGAGGGACACTGAAGCTTTCTTT.

The chain has TRBV7-2 and TRBJ1-2; D gene unclear. Trimming cost V 0 bases and J 8 bases, with 10 bases left between them. The CDR3 contains 13 residues. CDR1 and CDR2 from the germline V gene are SGHTA and FQGNSA. The chain's CDR3 is CASSLAVSSGYTF. CDR3 nucleotide sequence: TGTGCCAGCAGCTTAGCCGTGAGCTCCGGCTACACCTTC.

This chain joins TRBV7-6 and TRBJ2-2, with D possibly TRBD1 on 6 matching bases. The germline V gene encodes CDR1 SGHVS and CDR2 FNYEAQ. The V and J ends lost 0 bases and 6 bases respectively, with 11 bases between them. This CDR3 is 15 amino acids long. CDR3 region: CASSLAQGYSGELFF. The CDR3 nucleotides read TGTGCCAGCAGCTTAGCCCAGGGGTACTCCGGGGAGCTGTTTTTT.

The rearrangement joins TRBV18 to TRBJ1-1; the D is unclear. V lost 0 bases and J 4 bases, leaving 6 bases between the germline ends. Per the germline V gene, CDR1 is KGHSH and CDR2 is LQKENI. The CDR3 loop spans 13 amino acids. The CDR3 nucleotides read TGTGCCAGCTCACCACCTGTGAGCACTGAAGCTTTCTTT. This translates into CASSPPVSTEAFF.

The CDR3 nucleotides read TGTGCCAGCAGTGATCGGGGGGCTAGGGCCACTGAAGCTTTCTTT. Its translation is CASSDRGARATEAFF. The V and J genes are TRBV6-1 and TRBJ1-1; a weak D match, TRBD1 (6 bases). From germline, CDR1 is MNHNS and CDR2 SASEGT. The CDR3 contains 15 residues. Trimming pared 3 bases from V and 4 bases from J, leaving 15 bases between.

The V and J genes are TRBV25-1 and TRBJ2-3, with 12 bases fitting TRBD2. V lost 6 bases and J lost 2; bases outside the gene matches: 6. This CDR3 has 16 residues. Germline CDR1 reads MGHDK; CDR2 reads SYGVNS. The DNA of the CDR3 is TGTGCCAGCAGCCGCACTAGCGGGGGGTACACAGATACGCAGTATTTT. This encodes CASSRTSGGYTDTQYF.

The chain couples TRBV19 to TRBJ2-1; 9 bases are a match to TRBD1. Looked up from germline, CDR1 is LNHDA and CDR2 is SQIVND (reference sequence). This CDR3 is 16 amino acids long. Trimming removed 4 bases from V and 5 bases from J; junction bases left unmatched: 9. This chain's CDR3 is CASSTDGTGKDNEQFF. CDR3 nucleotides: TGTGCCAGTAGTACAGACGGGACAGGGAAGGACAATGAGCAGTTCTTC.

This chain uses TRBV19 with TRBJ1-5; a weak D match, TRBD1 (5 bases). The V and J ends lost 9 bases and 6 bases respectively, with 12 bases between them. Germline CDR1 and CDR2: LNHDA and SQIVND (reference sequence). The CDR3 has 12 residues. The CDR3 DNA reads as TGTGCCAGCGCCCGGGGGACTCAGCCCCAGCATTTT. It translates to CASARGTQPQHF.

The chain couples TRBV5-1 to TRBJ2-5; D perhaps matches TRBD2 (6 bases). V lost 5 bases and J 5 bases, leaving 22 bases between the germline ends. Germline CDR1 reads SGHRS; CDR2 reads YFSETQ. The CDR3 is made up of 16 amino acids. The CDR3 sequence: CASRFSPGEVGETQYF. CDR3 DNA: TGCGCCAGCAGATTCTCCCCGGGAGAGGTAGGGGAGACCCAGTACTTC.

The CDR3 loop reads CASSLRQGGDNEQFF. The CDR3 coding sequence is TGTGCCAGCAGCTTGAGACAGGGGGGTGACAATGAGCAGTTCTTC. This sequence joins TRBV5-4 and TRBJ2-1, with 9 bases fitting TRBD1. The CDR3 is 15 amino acids. The V segment lost 1 base and the J segment 5 bases; nucleotides outside the gene matches: 4. Germline values: CDR1 SGHNT, CDR2 YYREEE (reference sequence).

The CDR3 sequence is CASSDLKGVLSYNEQFF. The CDR3 bases are TGTGCCAGCAGTGACTTAAAGGGGGTTCTCTCCTACAATGAGCAGTTCTTC. The chain links TRBV6-1 to TRBJ2-1; a possible D gene is TRBD1 (6 bases). Trimming removed 3 bases from V and 0 bases from J, with 15 bases in between. The CDR3 length is 17 residues. From germline, CDR1 is MNHNS and CDR2 SASEGT.

This clone has only a few counts. The rearrangement joins TRBV20-1 to TRBJ1-2, with D possibly TRBD1 on 5 matching bases. The CDR3 has 14 amino acids. Germline V CDR1 and CDR2: DFQATT, SNEGSKA (reference sequence). The V end lost 3 bases, the J end lost 2 bases, and 13 bases lay between the germline ends. The CDR3 is CSASSGGGNYGYTF. The CDR3 DNA sequence: TGCAGTGCTAGTTCTGGGGGAGGGAACTATGGCTACACCTTC.

The chain combines TRBV7-8 with TRBJ2-6; 8 nucleotides match TRBD1. V dropped 1 base and J dropped 0; count of bases not matched to a gene: 5. Germline V gene sequence: CDR1 SGHVS, CDR2 FQNEAQ. This CDR3 has 18 amino acids. This chain's CDR3 is CASSLDGTGSSGANVLTF. CDR3 coding DNA: TGTGCCAGCAGCTTAGACGGGACAGGTTCCTCTGGGGCCAACGTCCTGACTTTC.

This rearrangement joins TRBV6-5 to TRBJ2-7, with 12 bases matching TRBD1. Germline V gene sequence: CDR1 MNHEY, CDR2 SVGAGI. V trimming: 8 bases; J trimming: 5 bases; junction bases outside the gene matches: 10. The CDR3 extends over 15 amino acids. In DNA form, the CDR3 reads TGTGCCAGCGGATACGGGACAGGGGGCATCAACGAGCAGTACTTC. Encoded protein: CASGYGTGGINEQYF.

As concerns this clone: Because the CDR3's place on the DNA is in doubt, the DNA is left out and the CDR3 is given as listed by TCRdb. This chain uses TRBV2 with TRBJ1-6. The germline V gene has CDR1 SNHLY and CDR2 FYNNEI. The CDR3 contains 17 residues when both ends are counted. CDR3 in amino acids: CASSTSETFSYNSPLHF.

For the CDR3, the DNA is TGCAGCGTTCGGGACAGCTACAATGAGCAGTTCTTC. Its protein product is CSVRDSYNEQFF. V gene TRBV29-1 combines with J gene TRBJ2-1, with 7 bases lining up with TRBD1. The junction had 1 base not matched to a gene; V was cut back by 5 bases and J by 3 bases. Per the germline V gene, CDR1 is SQVTM and CDR2 is ANQGSEA. The CDR3 length is 12 residues.

The chain joins TRBV6-5 to TRBJ1-1, with TRBD1 as a possible D gene (6 bases). Germline-derived CDR1 and CDR2 are MNHEY and SVGAGI. There are 12 residues in the CDR3. The ends were cut back, 4 bases at V and 7 bases at J, with 10 bases in the middle. For the CDR3, the DNA is TGTGCCAGCAGTTTGACAGGCGTTGAAGCTTTCTTT. It encodes CASSLTGVEAFF.